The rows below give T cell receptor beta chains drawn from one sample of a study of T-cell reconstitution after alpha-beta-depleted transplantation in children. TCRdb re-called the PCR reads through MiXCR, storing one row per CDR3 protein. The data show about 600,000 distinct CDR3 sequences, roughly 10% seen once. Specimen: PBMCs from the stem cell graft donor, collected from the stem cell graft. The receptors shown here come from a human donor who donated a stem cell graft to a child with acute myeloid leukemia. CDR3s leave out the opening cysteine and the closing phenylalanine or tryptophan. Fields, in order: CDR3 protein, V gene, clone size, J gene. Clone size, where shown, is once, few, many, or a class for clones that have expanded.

ASSLRTVGNTIY	TRBV7-6	many	TRBJ1-3
ASSITGTSVSYEQY	TRBV7-3	-	TRBJ2-7
ASTALEVGGNEQF	TRBV6-4	-	TRBJ2-1
ASSEANRERNTIY	TRBV6-4	-	TRBJ1-3
ASSQDRETVAYEQY	TRBV4-2	many	TRBJ2-7
ASRPRDTDTQY	TRBV5-1	many	TRBJ2-3
ASGDGQNTGELF	TRBV5-1	few	TRBJ2-2
ASSAIPPGVNEQF	TRBV7-2	few	TRBJ2-1
ASSLLSGQGSYNTGELF	TRBV18	-	TRBJ2-2
ASSLNRGTGYGYT	TRBV7-3	few	TRBJ1-2
ASSYGRGYEQY	TRBV6-2/TRBV6-3	-	TRBJ2-7
SARDYRVAKNIQY	TRBV20-1	few	TRBJ2-4
ATSRVLWLAGGYNEQF	TRBV15	-	TRBJ2-1
ASSLAGGSGGGRNEQF	TRBV7-2	few	TRBJ2-1
SVVTGAWNYGYT	TRBV29-1	few	TRBJ1-2
ASSARQLLTDTQY	TRBV5-7	-	TRBJ2-3
AISRLAGVSQDEQY	TRBV10-3	-	TRBJ2-7
ASSTISDTSEEQY	TRBV19	-	TRBJ2-7
SVDSATGSTGELF	TRBV29-1	few	TRBJ2-2
ASSGANVLT	TRBV7-2	few	TRBJ2-6
ASSLLDTFTDTQY	TRBV9	few	TRBJ2-3
ASSSLHRLTDTQY	TRBV6-2/TRBV6-3	-	TRBJ2-3
SVGWAYNEQF	TRBV29-1	many	TRBJ2-1
ASSQDWGSGSPRGLF	TRBV4-3	-	TRBJ2-2
ASSLDRFGSPLH	TRBV14	-	TRBJ1-6
ASSVSGVSQETQY	TRBV5-1	-	TRBJ2-5
ASSGTGFGEQF	TRBV28	few	TRBJ2-1
ASSLGDRVYNEQF	TRBV28	few	TRBJ2-1
ASSYGGSEQF	TRBV6-2/TRBV6-3	-	TRBJ2-1
ASTLARLNTEAF	TRBV3-1	-	TRBJ1-1
ASSLGRPNYGYT	TRBV7-2	few	TRBJ1-2
ASSSGQGLSYEQY	TRBV7-2	many	TRBJ2-7
ASSLAAGLAGGFLQETQY	TRBV5-1	many	TRBJ2-5
ASSSSGEPYEQY	TRBV3-1	few	TRBJ2-7
ASSLAWVGVDETQY	TRBV7-2	few	TRBJ2-5
ASTPQITGELF	TRBV5-1	-	TRBJ2-2
ASLTITSARYNEQF	TRBV7-2	few	TRBJ2-1
AISESGRDYEQY	TRBV10-3	many	TRBJ2-7
ASSAPGVYEQY	TRBV25-1	-	TRBJ2-7
AISETPTGQSYGYT	TRBV10-3	few	TRBJ1-2
ASSPPAREQF	TRBV28	-	TRBJ2-1
FGGGPLEEPQH	TRBV5-5	few	TRBJ1-5
ATSDFPGSDSDNEQF	TRBV24-1	many	TRBJ2-1
AGEGNTDTQY	TRBV6-1	-	TRBJ2-3
SVLAGGPYNEQF	TRBV29-1	-	TRBJ2-1
ASSQTFGENSPL	TRBV4-1	many	TRBJ2-1
ASSPGGLAGLGEQF	TRBV5-1	-	TRBJ2-1
ASSQEVVGTSGRGEQY	TRBV4-3	-	TRBJ2-7
ASSSGQGDLWVY	TRBV7-2	-	TRBJ1-3
ASSSPGSSTGELF	TRBV7-6	-	TRBJ2-2
ASSPDIPKGAYEQY	TRBV5-1	few	TRBJ2-7
ASSQEIFTTPSGSNEQF	TRBV4-3	few	TRBJ2-1
ASSYGDNRGYT	TRBV28	few	TRBJ1-2
ASMLGGTGELF	TRBV6-2/TRBV6-3	-	TRBJ2-2
SGSQGQETQY	TRBV29-1	many	TRBJ2-5
ASSRAGKNIQY	TRBV14	-	TRBJ2-4
ASSYSHRATSGSHEQF	TRBV6-5	many	TRBJ2-1
ASILRGASETQY	TRBV7-9	-	TRBJ2-5
ASSLVFSYNEQF	TRBV5-1	few	TRBJ2-1